One sample yielded the 23 T cell receptor beta chains listed below, sequenced in a study of long-term antiretroviral therapy in people with HIV. The immunoSEQ assay was v3.0, run at survey level. TCRdb keeps only in-frame clones here, not all; method: immunoSEQ multiplex PCR. The sample lists 11,000 to 15,000 clones; roughly 87% were seen once. Source: unsorted PBMCs, taken 6.2 years after starting antiretroviral therapy. Receptors were obtained from a man aged 35-49 years with HIV.

This clone was observed a handful of times. One end of the junction does not line up with germline, which may come from a read error. The chain is built from TRBV6-4 and TRBJ1-5, with D tentatively TRBD1 (5 bases). The CDR3 runs to 14 residues. Germline CDR1 is MRHNA and CDR2 is SNTAGT. CDR3 in amino acids: CASSYSGGNEPQHF. CDR3 bases: TGTGCCAGCAGTTACTCTGGGGGGAATGAGCCCCAGCATTTT.

This chain joins TRBV5-4 and TRBJ1-4; D unclear. Per the germline V gene, CDR1 is SGHNT and CDR2 is YYREEE (reference sequence). V lost 0 bases to trimming and J lost 3 bases, with 6 bases between them. CDR3 length: 14 amino acids. The CDR3 coding sequence is TGTGCCAGCAGCTTGGCTGGTGCTAATGAAAAACTGTTTTTT. Its protein is CASSLAGANEKLFF.

The V gene is TRBV4-1, the J gene TRBJ2-2, with D perhaps TRBD1 or TRBD2 (6 bases each). The CDR3 totals 17 residues. V lost 0 bases and J lost 5, with 16 bases in between. CDR1 and CDR2 from the germline V gene are MGHRA and YSYEKL. The CDR3 DNA sequence: TGCGCCAGCAGCCAAGACACGTGGGGGGCGCAGACCGGGGAGCTGTTTTTT. This translates into CASSQDTWGAQTGELFF.

V and J are TRBV6-6 and TRBJ2-1; no clear D gene. The length of the CDR3 is 10 residues. With 4 bases removed from V and 9 bases from J, the gap between germline ends came to 4 bases. The germline V gene has CDR1 MNHNY and CDR2 SVGAGI (reference sequence). CDR3 DNA sequence: TGTGCCAGCAGTTTCGGTGAGCAGTTCTTC. Translated: CASSFGEQFF.

Concerning this clone itself: The junction departs from the called germline gene at one end, perhaps through a read error. The CDR3: CASSPGTSRDTQYF. CDR3 DNA sequence: TGTGCCAGCAGCCCGGGGACTAGCAGAGATACGCAGTATTTT. The V and J genes are TRBV7-6 and TRBJ2-3; TRBD2 matches 9 bases. CDR3 length: 14 residues. In germline, CDR1 is SGHVS, CDR2 FNYEAQ.

The rearrangement links TRBV5-1 to TRBJ1-3; 10 nucleotides align to TRBD1. This CDR3 spans 15 amino acids. The ends lost 0 bases at V and 10 bases at J; junction bases unmatched: 7. Germline V gene sequence: CDR1 SGHRS, CDR2 YFSETQ. CDR3 protein: CASSLEGTGVGTIYF. The CDR3 nucleotides are TGCGCCAGCAGCTTGGAAGGGACAGGGGTCGGGACCATATATTTT. Complete variable domain (other parts from reference TRBV5-1 and TRBJ1-3): KAGVTQTPRYLIKTRGQQVTLSCSPISGHRSVSWYQQTPGQGLQFLFEYFSETQRNKGNFPGRFSGRQFSNSRSEMNVSTLELGDSALYLCASSLEGTGVGTIYFGEGSWLTVV.

Here the CDR3 DNA reads TGTGCCAGCAGACCGGACGGGAATGAAAAACTGTTTTTT. As protein: CASRPDGNEKLFF. The chain carries TRBV5-4 and TRBJ1-4; D gene uncertain. Trimming took off 5 bases at V and 5 bases at J, with 10 bases between the two ends. There are 13 residues in the CDR3. Germline V gene data show CDR1 as SGHNT and CDR2 as YYREEE (reference sequence). Drawing the rest from reference TRBV5-4 and TRBJ1-4, the complete variable domain is ETGVTQSPTHLIKTRGQQVTLRCSSQSGHNTVSWYQQALGQGPQFIFQYYREEENGRGNFPPRFSGLQFPNYSSELNVNALELDDSALYLCASRPDGNEKLFFGSGTQLSVL.

The CDR3 sequence: CASSDKSGNNEQFF. The CDR3 DNA is TGTGCCAGCAGCGATAAGAGCGGAAACAATGAGCAGTTCTTC. The chain uses TRBV9 and TRBJ2-1; possibly TRBD2 for D (5 bases). CDR1 and CDR2 (germline): SGDLS, YYNGEE. CDR3 size: 14 residues. Deletions cut 3 bases from V and 5 bases from J, with 12 bases between.

The chain links TRBV28 to TRBJ2-3; D ambiguous. V was cut by 2 bases and J by 4 bases, with 10 bases left in between. In germline, CDR1 is MDHEN, CDR2 SYDVKM. The CDR3 covers 14 residues. The CDR3 coding sequence is TGTGCCAGCAGTTTAGACCGCCGGGCAGATACGCAGTATTTT. It codes for CASSLDRRADTQYF.

CDR3 sequence (DNA): TGCGCCAGCACCTCGGGACGGGCGGAGACCCAGTACTTC. Its protein is CASTSGRAETQYF. The chain is built from TRBV5-1 and TRBJ2-5, with D perhaps given as TRBD1 or TRBD2 (5 bases each). CDR3 length: 13 residues. Germline V lookup: CDR1 SGHRS, CDR2 YFSETQ. The V end lost 6 bases, the J end lost 5 bases, and 14 bases lay between the germline ends.

This clone was seen just once. The CDR3 is CSVVTGVGQPQHF. In DNA form, the CDR3 reads TGCAGCGTCGTAACAGGGGTAGGCCAGCCCCAGCATTTT. This sequence joins TRBV29-1 and TRBJ1-5; 7 bases fit TRBD1. Losses at the gene ends were 6 bases for V and 7 bases for J; bases not matched to a gene: 9. The germline V gene has CDR1 SQVTM and CDR2 ANQGSEA. The CDR3 is made up of 13 amino acids.

The chain joins TRBV6-1 to TRBJ1-1; D possibly corresponds to TRBD1 (5 bases). The CDR3 extends over 21 amino acids. The V gene lost 0 bases and the J gene lost 1 base, with 27 bases spanning the gap. CDR1 is MNHNS, CDR2 SASEGT, per germline. The DNA for the CDR3 is TGTGCCAGCAGTGAAGCGTGGGGCCAACGGGGCTCCCGGTTCGCGAACACTGAAGCTTTCTTT. Its translation is CASSEAWGQRGSRFANTEAFF.

The chain couples TRBV10-3 to TRBJ1-5; D is possibly TRBD1 (5 bases). The V and J ends lost 0 bases and 9 bases respectively, with 15 bases between them. The germline V gene encodes CDR1 ENHRY and CDR2 SYGVKD. This CDR3 is built from 15 residues. The CDR3 region is CAISESGQTGGPQHF. The CDR3 nucleotides read TGTGCCATCAGTGAGTCGGGGCAGACGGGCGGGCCCCAGCATTTT.

The chain has TRBV15 and TRBJ2-7, with a tentative D call TRBD1 (5 bases). Germline V gene lookup returns CDR1 LNHNV and CDR2 YYDKDF (reference sequence). The CDR3 has 15 residues. Trimming pared 1 base from V and 3 bases from J, leaving 13 bases between. In nucleotides, the CDR3 is TGTGCCACCAGCAGAGCGCAGGGTCCTTACTACGAGCAGTACTTC. Translating it yields CATSRAQGPYYEQYF.

The rearrangement uses TRBV9 and TRBJ2-2; D is undetermined. V shed 1 base and J shed 8 bases, with 9 bases lying between them. There are 13 residues in the CDR3. Germline CDR1 reads SGDLS; CDR2 reads YYNGEE. The CDR3, as DNA: TGTGCCAGCAGCGTATCTCCCGGTGGGGAGCTGTTTTTT. Amino acid sequence: CASSVSPGGELFF.

This clone has a handful of counts. The genes are TRBV28 and TRBJ2-5, with TRBD2 matching over 11 bases. The CDR3 loop spans 15 amino acids. The V gene's germline CDR1 is MDHEN and CDR2 SYDVKM. The trim removed 6 bases at V and 5 bases at J, leaving 8 bases unmatched. For the CDR3, the DNA is TGTGCCAGCAGATATAGCGGGAGGGCCTGGGAGACCCAGTACTTC. As protein: CASRYSGRAWETQYF.

The J gene is TRBJ2-7, the V gene TRBV30, with D tentatively TRBD2 (6 bases). Trimming shortened V by 8 bases and J by 1 base, and 15 bases separated the two germline ends. The CDR3 sequence is 13 residues long. Germline-derived CDR1 and CDR2 are GTSNPN and SVGIG (reference sequence). The CDR3 here is CAGGAKSSYEQYF. As DNA, the CDR3 is TGTGCCGGCGGGGCAAAGTCTTCCTACGAGCAGTACTTC.

The chain recombines TRBV7-2 with TRBJ2-7; TRBD2 aligns across 7 bases. This CDR3 has 15 amino acids. J gave up 0 bases and V 1 base, and 3 bases lay outside the gene matches. Germline assignment: CDR1 SGHTA and CDR2 FQGNSA. For the CDR3, the DNA is TGTGCCAGCAGCTTAGTCCCTAGCGGCTCCTACGAGCAGTACTTC. It encodes CASSLVPSGSYEQYF.

The chain has TRBV5-6 and TRBJ2-1; TRBD2 matches at 7 bases. This CDR3 is built from 16 residues. V shed 3 bases, J shed 8 bases, and the junction held 14 bases outside the gene matches. From germline, CDR1 is SGHDT and CDR2 YYEEEE. The CDR3 DNA is TGTGCCAGCAGCTCTCCTTATGGCGGGAGCTTCTATGAGCAGTTCTTC. It translates to CASSSPYGGSFYEQFF.

This clone was recorded only once. V and J are TRBV18 and TRBJ2-5; either TRBD1 or TRBD2 may fit D (5 bases each). The germline CDR1 and CDR2 sequences are KGHSH and LQKENI. V dropped 2 bases and J dropped 2 bases, with 12 bases sitting between them. The CDR3 totals 15 residues. CDR3 residues: CASSPLGDRQETQYF. The CDR3 region has the DNA TGTGCCAGCTCACCATTGGGGGATAGACAAGAGACCCAGTACTTC.

V and J are TRBV28 and TRBJ2-7; no definite D call. CDR3 length: 11 amino acids. Per germline, CDR1 MDHEN and CDR2 SYDVKM. Trimming left V 4 bases short and J 6 bases short, with 7 bases between. DNA for the CDR3: TGTGCCAGCAGTTCGCGCGGCGAGCAGTACTTC. Translating it yields CASSSRGEQYF.

The chain has TRBV6-5 and TRBJ1-3; 9 nucleotides agree with TRBD1. The ends lost 6 bases at V and 4 bases at J; junction bases unmatched: 7. This CDR3 region has 15 residues. CDR1 MNHEY and CDR2 SVGAGI come from the germline V gene. CDR3 loop: CASSNRGLWGNTIYF. CDR3 nucleotide sequence: TGTGCCAGCAGCAACAGGGGGCTTTGGGGAAACACCATATATTTT.

The V and J genes are TRBV28 and TRBJ1-1; 10 nucleotides match TRBD1. CDR1 is MDHEN and CDR2 is SYDVKM in the germline V gene. CDR3 length equals 15 residues. The ends lost 5 bases at V and 1 base at J; junction bases unmatched: 4. Here the CDR3 reads CASSRRTGGNTEAFF. The CDR3 region has the DNA TGTGCCAGCAGTAGACGGACAGGGGGGAACACTGAAGCTTTCTTT.